A single sample gave rise to the 26 T cell receptor beta chains below, sequenced in a study of T cell repertoires in cytomegalovirus infection. TCRdb passed the reads through MiXCR, listing each CDR3 protein once. This table has 650,000 to 900,000 distinct CDR3 sequences, 29% appearing once. These receptors have no known antigen. The starting material was cultured CD8+ T cells from PBMCs, obtained from culture after CMV antigen stimulation. The source is a human donor in good health (CMV status not recorded). Some clones in this sample may be carry-over from other donors' samples.

This clonotype was picked up a small number of times. The chain uses TRBV15 and TRBJ2-1, with TRBD1 identical over 12 bases. This CDR3 has 16 amino acids. Germline lookup yields CDR1 LNHNV and CDR2 YYDKDF (reference sequence). The V segment lost 0 bases and the J segment 8 bases; nucleotides outside the gene matches: 5. The chain's CDR3 is CATSRDRGTGGHEQFF. CDR3 coding DNA: TGTGCCACCAGCAGAGATCGAGGGACAGGGGGCCATGAGCAGTTCTTC.

The V gene is TRBV7-2, the J gene TRBJ2-7; tentative D call: TRBD2 (5 bases). CDR3 length: 16 residues. Germline V gene lookup returns CDR1 SGHTA and CDR2 FQGNSA. Trimming pared 1 base from V and 0 bases from J, leaving 13 bases between. The CDR3 is CASSLERGSDSYEQYF. CDR3 DNA sequence: TGTGCCAGCAGCTTAGAACGAGGGTCGGACTCCTACGAGCAGTACTTC. Using reference TRBV7-2 and TRBJ2-7 for the parts outside the CDR3, the full variable domain is GAGVSQSPSNKVTEKGKDVELRCDPISGHTALYWYRQSLGQGLEFLIYFQGNSAPDKSGLPSDRFSAERTGGSVSTLTIQRTQQEDSAVYLCASSLERGSDSYEQYFGPGTRLTVT.

This clonotype showed up just a few times. The chain has TRBV9 and TRBJ1-1; the D is unclear. The CDR3 has 14 residues. The germline V gene has CDR1 SGDLS and CDR2 YYNGEE. V was shortened by 0 bases and J by 5 bases, with 11 bases between the two germline ends. In DNA form, the CDR3 reads TGTGCCAGCAGCGTAGCCCCCGCTACGACTGAAGCTTTCTTT. Translation: CASSVAPATTEAFF. Full variable domain (missing parts from reference TRBV9 and TRBJ1-1): DSGVTQTPKHLITATGQRVTLRCSPRSGDLSVYWYQQSLDQGLQFLIQYYNGEERAKGNILERFSAQQFPDLHSELNLSSLELGDSALYFCASSVAPATTEAFFGQGTRLTVV.

This clonotype was found once. The chain carries TRBV6-6 and TRBJ1-2, with D tentatively TRBD1 (6 bases). CDR3 length: 18 residues. The V end was cut by 0 bases, the J end by 8 bases, with 25 bases between. Germline V gene sequence: CDR1 MNHNY, CDR2 SVGAGI (reference sequence). The DNA of the CDR3 is TGTGCCAGCAGTTACTCGGGGGCCCTCGGGACTTCTGGGGGGGGCTACACCTTC. Translating gives CASSYSGALGTSGGGYTF.

This clonotype was recorded a few times. CDR3 sequence: CASSLGVKEKLFF. The CDR3 DNA reads as TGTGCCAGCAGTTTGGGGGTAAAGGAAAAACTGTTTTTT. V and J are TRBV12-3 or TRBV12-4 and TRBJ1-4; tentative D call: TRBD1 (5 bases). This CDR3 comprises 13 residues. V lost 3 bases, J lost 8 bases, and 10 bases lay in between.

The chain joins TRBV2 to TRBJ1-6; D gene uncertain. The CDR3 extends over 12 amino acids. From germline, CDR1 is SNHLY and CDR2 FYNNEI. V gave up 1 base and J gave up 10 bases, with 5 bases separating them. The CDR3 region is CASSEGKSPLHF. CDR3 DNA: TGTGCCAGCAGTGAAGGGAAATCACCCCTCCACTTT.

This clonotype was counted only a few times. The junction and the germline gene differ at one end; a read error may be behind it. The V call is TRBV28, the J call TRBJ2-7, with a tentative D call TRBD2 (6 bases). Germline-derived CDR1 and CDR2 are MDHEN and SYDVKM. CDR3 length equals 12 residues. This chain's CDR3 is CASSPGGLISRF. CDR3 DNA: TGTGCCAGCAGTCCCGGGGGTTTAATCAGTCGCTTC. The full variable domain, rest sourced from reference TRBV28 and TRBJ2-7, is DVKVTQSSRYLVKRTGEKVFLECVQDMDHENMFWYRQDPGLGLRLIYFSYDVKMKEKGDIPEGYSVSREKKERFSLILESASTNQTSMYLCASSPGGLISRFGPGTRLTVT.

This chain joins TRBV10-2 and TRBJ1-2, with D perhaps TRBD1 (5 bases). Trimming left V 3 bases short and J 5 bases short, with 13 bases between. The CDR3 is 14 residues long. From germline, CDR1 is WSHSY and CDR2 SAAADI. Here the CDR3 reads CASSEAGTAYGYTF. In DNA form, the CDR3 reads TGCGCCAGCAGTGAAGCCGGGACGGCATATGGCTACACCTTC.

V gene TRBV20-1 combines with J gene TRBJ2-2, with D possibly being TRBD1 or TRBD2 (5 bases each). The CDR3 runs to 13 residues. V lost 7 bases, J lost 1 base, and 10 bases lay in between. In germline, CDR1 is DFQATT, CDR2 SNEGSKA (reference sequence). CDR3 bases: TGCAGTGGTCGGGACGGGAACACCGGGGAGCTGTTTTTT. This codes for CSGRDGNTGELFF.

There are many counts of this clonotype. V is TRBV7-2 and J is TRBJ2-3, with TRBD1 matching 7 bases. The CDR3 covers 15 residues. Losses at the gene ends were 1 base for V and 2 bases for J; bases not matched to a gene: 3. CDR1 is SGHTA, CDR2 FQGNSA, per germline. The chain's CDR3 is CASSLEGAVTDTQYF. The CDR3 coding sequence is TGTGCCAGCAGCTTAGAGGGGGCGGTCACAGATACGCAGTATTTT.

This clonotype was seen at least ten times. As DNA, the CDR3 is TGTGCCAGCAGCCCCTTCGGGCGGGTCGGCTACACCTTC. It is translated as CASSPFGRVGYTF. The V call is TRBV12-3 or TRBV12-4, the J call TRBJ1-2; D unresolved. This CDR3 spans 13 amino acids. V gave up 6 bases and J gave up 8 bases, with 16 bases separating them.

CDR3 coding DNA: TGCAGTGCTGCCGACAGGGACGGATTGGATACTAACTATGGCTACACCTTC. Translating it yields CSAADRDGLDTNYGYTF. V gene TRBV20-1 combines with J gene TRBJ1-2; 7 nucleotides match TRBD1. The CDR3 sequence is 17 residues long. Germline CDR1 reads DFQATT; CDR2 reads SNEGSKA (reference sequence). The V segment lost 5 bases and the J segment 0 bases; nucleotides outside the gene matches: 15.

This chain uses TRBV19 with TRBJ1-1; no reliable D call. CDR3 size: 11 residues. V was shortened by 7 bases and J by 4 bases, with 7 bases between the two germline ends. Germline loops: CDR1 LNHDA, CDR2 SQIVND (reference sequence). Here the CDR3 DNA reads TGTGCCAGTACCAGACCCACTGAAGCTTTCTTT. It is translated as CASTRPTEAFF.

The chain carries TRBV29-1 and TRBJ1-1; no reliable D call. Between the trimmed V and J ends, which lost 3 bases and 7 bases, there was a span of 12 bases. The CDR3 sequence is 12 residues long. CDR1 is SQVTM, CDR2 ANQGSEA, per germline. This CDR3 is CSVEGAPYEAFF. CDR3 nucleotides: TGCAGCGTTGAGGGAGCACCTTATGAAGCTTTCTTT.

This clonotype has just a few counts. V usage is TRBV11-2 and J usage is TRBJ2-2; 8 bases match TRBD1. Germline CDR1 is SGHAT and CDR2 is FQNNGV. The CDR3 sequence is 16 residues long. V shed 4 bases and J 1 base; nucleotides not matched to a gene: 5. Written as DNA, the CDR3 is TGTGCCAGCAGCTCCCGGACAGGGTTGAACACCGGGGAGCTGTTTTTT. This encodes CASSSRTGLNTGELFF.

The CDR3 region is CASSYRSQPQHF. The CDR3 DNA is TGTGCCAGCAGTTATCGGTCTCAGCCCCAGCATTTT. This chain links TRBV6-2 or TRBV6-3 with TRBJ1-5; the D is unclear. Germline V gene data show CDR1 as MNHEY and CDR2 as SVGEGT. The V end lost 3 bases, the J end lost 6 bases, and 6 bases lay between the germline ends. The CDR3 is 12 residues long.

The rearrangement links TRBV12-3 or TRBV12-4 to TRBJ1-5; D gene unclear. The V gene lost 5 bases and the J gene lost 0 bases, with 8 bases spanning the gap. The CDR3 runs 14 residues. The CDR3 sequence: CASSQHPSNQPQHF. The CDR3 DNA is TGTGCCAGCAGTCAACATCCTAGCAATCAGCCCCAGCATTTT.

This clonotype has a handful of counts. The genes are TRBV2 and TRBJ2-1; D possibly uses TRBD1 or TRBD2 (5 bases each). Trimming took 6 bases from V and 9 from J, leaving 6 bases between them. Per germline, CDR1 SNHLY and CDR2 FYNNEI. The CDR3 consists of 10 residues. The CDR3 DNA follows: TGTGCCAGCAGGAGGGGTGAGCAGTTCTTC. It specifies CASRRGEQFF.

J is TRBJ1-3 and V is TRBV7-9; 11 bases map to TRBD1. Germline CDR1 SEHNR, CDR2 FQNEAQ (reference sequence). This CDR3 contains 17 residues. With 3 bases clipped from V and 2 bases from J, the junction kept 6 bases outside the gene matches. CDR3 nucleotides: TGTGCCAGCAGCTTTCCCGGACAGGGGGCTGCTGGAAACACCATATATTTT. It codes for CASSFPGQGAAGNTIYF.

For this clonotype: A much larger clone differs from this one at a single base, so this may be a read error. The chain couples TRBV7-2 to TRBJ2-3; 15 bases align to TRBD2. Germline V gene sequence: CDR1 SGHTA, CDR2 FQGNSA. CDR3 length equals 17 residues. CDR3 nucleotides: TGTGCCAGCAGCTCTGGACTAGCGGGGGGGCCCAAAGATACGCGGTATTTT. This codes for CASSSGLAGGPKDTRYF.

This clonotype showed up just once. This chain joins TRBV27 and TRBJ2-7; 8 bases line up with TRBD1. The CDR3 totals 14 residues. V was pared by 2 bases and J by 6 bases, with 6 bases of the junction left unmatched. Looked up from germline, CDR1 is MNHEY and CDR2 is SMNVEV (reference sequence). The CDR3 DNA sequence: TGTGCCAGCAGTTTAGGACAGGGTAGGGTCGAGCAGTACTTC. Protein: CASSLGQGRVEQYF.

This clonotype was seen a few times. The rearrangement links TRBV2 to TRBJ1-1, with D possibly matching TRBD1 (6 bases). In germline, CDR1 is SNHLY, CDR2 FYNNEI. With 4 bases removed from V and 2 bases from J, the gap between germline ends came to 11 bases. The CDR3 covers 14 residues. CDR3 protein: CASSAGRGNTEAFF. Written as DNA, the CDR3 is TGTGCCAGCAGTGCGGGCAGGGGCAACACTGAAGCTTTCTTT.

This chain joins TRBV6-2 or TRBV6-3 and TRBJ2-2, with a weak D call TRBD1 (6 bases). V dropped 0 bases and J dropped 6 bases, with 11 bases sitting between them. The CDR3 consists of 15 residues. Germline CDR1 is MNHEY and CDR2 is SVGEGT. CDR3 loop: CASSYSGARAGELFF. The CDR3 nucleotides read TGTGCCAGCAGTTACTCGGGGGCACGGGCCGGGGAGCTGTTTTTT.

The chain carries TRBV15 and TRBJ2-7; D perhaps matches TRBD1 (5 bases). V shed 4 bases and J shed 2 bases, with 9 bases lying between them. This CDR3 region has 13 residues. CDR1 and CDR2 (germline): LNHNV, YYDKDF (reference sequence). The CDR3 sequence is CATSTQGAYEQYV. In nucleotides, the CDR3 is TGTGCCACCAGCACCCAGGGCGCCTACGAGCAGTACGTC.

The chain joins TRBV13 to TRBJ2-1; 10 bases map to TRBD2. The V gene end was trimmed by 5 bases and the J gene end by 7 bases; junction bases not matched to a gene: 8. Germline CDR1 is PRHDT and CDR2 is FYEKMQ (reference sequence). The CDR3 runs 15 residues. The CDR3: CASSTPSGGRNEQFF. CDR3 in DNA: TGTGCCAGCAGCACCCCTAGCGGGGGCCGGAATGAGCAGTTCTTC.

This clonotype showed up just a few times. This chain joins TRBV12-3 or TRBV12-4 and TRBJ2-1; 16 nucleotides align to TRBD2. Losses at the gene ends were 5 bases for V and 8 bases for J; bases not matched to a gene: 6. The CDR3 contains 16 residues. CDR3 residues: CASSPGLAGGPDEQFF. CDR3 bases: TGTGCCAGCAGTCCGGGACTAGCGGGGGGGCCGGATGAGCAGTTCTTC.